The entry that follows covers one T cell receptor (beta chain) sequence. Antigen: not known. This entry is derived from a study of CD8 T cells in ankylosing spondylitis. One entry per CDR3 protein, called by TCRdb with MiXCR from the 5' RACE reads. The sample lists roughly 670,000 distinct CDR3 sequences; under 20% were seen once. CDR1 is GTSNPN, CDR2 SVGIG, per germline (reference sequence). J lost 6 bases, V lost 3 bases, and 19 bases had no gene match. The CDR3 consists of 18 residues. Notes on the study in general: Ankylosing spondylitis blood seemed to carry a telltale TCR beta motif made of several highly homologous variants.

Sequenced material: blood, either unsorted or a sorted T cell fraction (not recorded which). The rearrangement joins TRBV30 to TRBJ2-1; TRBD2 matches 8 bases. The sequence was collected from a male donor with ankylosing spondylitis. The CDR3 DNA is TGTGCCTGGAGCGCTATCCACCTTAGCGGGGTAACAATCAATGAGCAGTTCTTC. This encodes CAWSAIHLSGVTINEQFF.